These 14 T cell receptor beta chains share one sample of origin, sequenced in a study of T cells in Graves' hyperthyroidism and ophthalmopathy. Regions amplified from RNA transcripts were the TCR beta CDR3 regions. RT-PCR in the first round (using the HTBI primer set) targeted the TCR CDR3. TCRdb processed the multiplex PCR reads anew with MiXCR; each CDR3 protein has one entry. The data contain some 500,000 distinct CDR3 sequences, roughly an eighth of them singletons. The specimen sequenced was blood. The receptors stem from a woman between 18 and 30 years old with Graves' hyperthyroidism.

This clonotype showed up just a few times. This may stem from a read error, because a much larger clone lies one nucleotide away. The chain uses TRBV7-9 and TRBJ2-1, with D hard to call. Trimming took off 2 bases at V and 6 bases at J, with 5 bases between the two ends. The V gene's germline CDR1 is SEHNR and CDR2 FQNEAQ (reference sequence). This CDR3 spans 12 amino acids. The CDR3 DNA reads as TGTGCCAGCAGCTTAAACTCCAATGAGCAGTTCTTC. Protein: CASSLNSNEQFF.

The chain couples TRBV4-1 to TRBJ2-3; D remains unclear. The CDR3 is 15 amino acids. Germline CDR1 reads MGHRA; CDR2 reads YSYEKL. Trimming shortened V by 1 base and J by 7 bases, and 15 bases separated the two germline ends. The CDR3 nucleotides read TGCGCCAGCAGCCAAGTTCGTAGTCCAGCGTATACGCAGTATTTT. Amino acids: CASSQVRSPAYTQYF.

This clonotype was picked up many times. This chain links TRBV27 with TRBJ2-7; 8 nucleotides line up with TRBD1. The ends lost 3 bases at V and 3 bases at J; junction bases unmatched: 4. Germline V gives CDR1 MNHEY, CDR2 SMNVEV (reference sequence). The CDR3 contains 14 residues. This chain's CDR3 is CASSFGDRGYEQYF. As DNA, the CDR3 is TGTGCCAGCAGTTTTGGTGACAGGGGCTACGAGCAGTACTTC.

This clonotype has just a few counts. The V and J genes are TRBV6-5 and TRBJ2-3, with D maybe TRBD1 (5 bases). The CDR3 loop spans 15 amino acids. CDR1 is MNHEY and CDR2 is SVGAGI in the germline V gene. Trimming stripped 4 bases from V and 3 bases from J, with 14 bases between. CDR3 sequence reads: CASSSQGTATDTQYF. Here the CDR3 DNA reads TGTGCCAGCAGTTCCCAGGGAACTGCAACAGATACGCAGTATTTT.

This clonotype showed up many times. V gene TRBV12-3 or TRBV12-4 combines with J gene TRBJ2-3; 8 nucleotides agree with TRBD2. Unmatched junction bases numbered 0, after V lost 4 bases and J lost 0 bases. The CDR3 is 14 residues long. CDR3 region: CASSSSGSTDTQYF. The CDR3 nucleotides read TGTGCCAGCAGTTCTAGCGGGAGCACAGATACGCAGTATTTT.

This chain connects TRBV18 to TRBJ2-7, with 8 bases that match TRBD1. This CDR3 is built from 16 residues. Germline values: CDR1 KGHSH, CDR2 LQKENI. V was pared by 0 bases and J by 6 bases, with 10 bases of the junction left unmatched. The DNA of the CDR3 is TGTGCCAGCTCACCACCGACAGGGGTGGTTTTGAGCGAGCAGTACGTC. This gives the protein CASSPPTGVVLSEQYV.

In this sample, this clonotype turned up a few times. The gene calls are TRBV5-4 and TRBJ2-5, with D unclear. V lost 5 bases, J lost 0 bases, and 11 bases lay in between. The CDR3 covers 14 residues. CDR1 SGHNT and CDR2 YYREEE come from the germline V gene (reference sequence). CDR3 sequence reads: CASRVRGDQETQYF. The CDR3 DNA reads TGTGCCAGCAGAGTACGTGGGGACCAAGAGACCCAGTACTTC.

This clonotype was seen at least ten times. The chain combines TRBV24-1 with TRBJ2-7; weak D call: TRBD2 (6 bases). V lost 9 bases to trimming and J lost 5 bases, with 19 bases between them. Germline CDR1 is KGHDR and CDR2 is SFDVKD. This CDR3 has 14 residues. As DNA, the CDR3 is TGTGCCACCGCCGACTCCCGGAGGGCTAACGAGCAGTACTTC. As protein: CATADSRRANEQYF.

The chain couples TRBV20-1 to TRBJ2-5; TRBD2 agrees at 11 bases. V lost 6 bases and J lost 11; bases outside the gene matches: 14. In germline, CDR1 is DFQATT, CDR2 SNEGSKA (reference sequence). The CDR3 sequence is 14 residues long. CDR3 DNA: TGCAGTGCCGTAGCGGGAGGGCCGGATGACACTCAGTACTTC. This translates into CSAVAGGPDDTQYF.

V usage is TRBV7-3 and J usage is TRBJ1-2; D is unclear. Germline loops: CDR1 SGHTA, CDR2 FQGTGA. Trimming took off 2 bases at V and 5 bases at J, with 9 bases between the two ends. This CDR3 has 13 residues. CDR3 protein: CASSLGPRYGYTF. CDR3 DNA: TGTGCCAGCAGCTTAGGGCCGCGTTATGGCTACACCTTC.

This clonotype was recorded many times. This sequence joins TRBV20-1 and TRBJ2-6; D possibly corresponds to TRBD2 (5 bases). The CDR3 totals 15 residues. Trimming shortened V by 0 bases and J by 0 bases, and 6 bases separated the two germline ends. Germline assignment: CDR1 DFQATT and CDR2 SNEGSKA (reference sequence). The CDR3 DNA is TGCAGTGCTAGAGAACGGGGCTCTGGGGCCAACGTCCTGACTTTC. Translation: CSARERGSGANVLTF.

Note on this clonotype: A read error may produce the germline difference seen at one junction end. The chain joins TRBV24-1 to TRBJ2-2; D not resolved. The CDR3 totals 13 residues. Per germline, CDR1 KGHDR and CDR2 SFDVKD. CDR3 in DNA: TGTGCCACCACTCGACCGTTCACCAGGGAGCTGTTTTTT. Protein: CATTRPFTRELFF.

This clonotype occurred a few times. The rearrangement joins TRBV7-9 to TRBJ2-7, with D possibly matching TRBD1 (6 bases). The CDR3 has 13 residues. V was shortened by 5 bases and J by 3 bases, with 11 bases between the two germline ends. Germline V gives CDR1 SEHNR, CDR2 FQNEAQ (reference sequence). CDR3 in DNA: TGTGCCAGCAGCCGTCGAGGGGGCTACGAGCAGTACTTC. Protein sequence: CASSRRGGYEQYF.

The V gene is TRBV5-8, the J gene TRBJ1-6; 8 bases agree with TRBD1. This CDR3 is 15 amino acids long. Germline CDR1 and CDR2: SGHTS and YDEGEE. V trimming: 5 bases; J trimming: 7 bases; junction bases outside the gene matches: 8. This CDR3 reads CASRWRTGLNSPLHF. In DNA form, the CDR3 reads TGTGCCAGCAGATGGAGGACAGGGCTAAATTCACCCCTCCACTTT. The full variable domain, completed using reference TRBV5-8 and TRBJ1-6, is EAGVTQSPTHLIKTRGQQATLRCSPISGHTSVYWYQQALGLGLQFLLWYDEGEERNRGNFPPRFSGRQFPNYSSELNVNALELEDSALYLCASRWRTGLNSPLHFGNGTRLTVT.